Shown below are 22 T cell receptor beta chains from a single sample sequenced in a study of cytomegalovirus exposure and HLA in healthy donors. PCR amplification relied on 60 Vbeta primers (plus 13 Jbeta primers). TCRdb's table, derived via immunoSEQ multiplex PCR, lists solely in-frame clones and lacks some. Of over 150,000 clones in the sample, approximately 81% were seen once. The sequenced sample consisted of PBMCs. These receptors all stem from a boy aged 2 to 10 in good health and CMV-seronegative.

The chain is built from TRBV7-8 and TRBJ2-5; a weak D match, TRBD2 (6 bases). Trimming left V 3 bases short and J 4 bases short, with 12 bases between. Germline V gene lookup returns CDR1 SGHVS and CDR2 FQNEAQ. This CDR3 region has 14 residues. CDR3 nucleotides: TGTGCCAGCAGCTTGACGGGAGATGGAGAGACCCAGTACTTC. Translated: CASSLTGDGETQYF.

The CDR3 DNA follows: TGTGCCAGCAGCGGCGACAGGATTAACTATGGCTACACCTTC. Residues: CASSGDRINYGYTF. The chain joins TRBV6-5 to TRBJ1-2; TRBD1 might be the D (6 bases). This CDR3 comprises 14 residues. The germline CDR1 and CDR2 sequences are MNHEY and SVGAGI. V lost 6 bases to trimming and J lost 1 base, with 12 bases between them.

This sequence joins TRBV18 and TRBJ2-5; 8 bases are a match to TRBD2. Germline CDR1 is KGHSH and CDR2 is LQKENI. J was trimmed by 0 bases and V by 2 bases; bases with no gene match: 5. This CDR3 is built from 16 residues. The CDR3 protein is CASSPWKLADQETQYF. The CDR3 DNA reads as TGTGCCAGCTCACCATGGAAACTAGCGGACCAAGAGACCCAGTACTTC. Looking up the rest from reference TRBV18 and TRBJ2-5 gives the full variable domain: NAGVMQNPRHLVRRRGQEARLRCSPMKGHSHVYWYRQLPEEGLKFMVYLQKENIIDESGMPKERFSAEFPKEGPSILRIQQVVRGDSAAYFCASSPWKLADQETQYFGPGTRLLVL.

The rearrangement uses TRBV7-3 and TRBJ1-2; D call uncertain. Per germline, CDR1 SGHTA and CDR2 FQGTGA. Trimming pared 6 bases from V and 7 bases from J, leaving 15 bases between. CDR3 size: 13 residues. DNA of the CDR3: TGTGCCAGCAGGCCTACTAGCTCGGGTGGCTACACCTTC. It yields the protein CASRPTSSGGYTF. The full variable domain, rest sourced from reference TRBV7-3 and TRBJ1-2, is GAGVSQTPSNKVTEKGKYVELRCDPISGHTALYWYRQSLGQGPEFLIYFQGTGAADDSGLPNDRFFAVRPEGSVSTLKIQRTERGDSAVYLCASRPTSSGGYTFGSGTRLTVV.

This chain joins TRBV19 and TRBJ1-1, with D tentatively TRBD1 (6 bases). CDR1 LNHDA and CDR2 SQIVND come from the germline V gene (reference sequence). CDR3 length: 14 amino acids. Trimming cost V 6 bases and J 0 bases, with 11 bases left between them. The CDR3 protein is CASRPGHLNTEAFF. The DNA of the CDR3 is TGTGCCAGTAGACCGGGACACCTGAACACTGAAGCTTTCTTT. Combining the CDR3 with reference TRBV19 and TRBJ1-1 gives the whole variable domain DGGITQSPKYLFRKEGQNVTLSCEQNLNHDAMYWYRQDPGQGLRLIYYSQIVNDFQKGDIAEGYSVSREKKESFPLTVTSAQKNPTAFYLCASRPGHLNTEAFFGQGTRLTVV.

The chain carries TRBV6-5 and TRBJ2-3, with 7 positions matching TRBD1. Germline CDR1 reads MNHEY; CDR2 reads SVGAGI. The CDR3 is 12 amino acids. The J segment lost 6 bases and the V segment lost 10 bases, leaving 7 bases of the junction unmatched. CDR3 nucleotide sequence: TGTGCCACGAATACAGGGGCCGATACGCAGTATTTT. It translates to CATNTGADTQYF.

A remark on this clone: At one of its ends the junction is not consistent with the germline gene, which may arise from a read error. The CDR3 DNA is TGCGCCGGCAGCCCCGGCTACGAGCAGTACTTC. Encoded protein: CAGSPGYEQYF. The J gene is TRBJ2-7, the V gene TRBV5-1; D unclear. Germline V gives CDR1 SGHRS, CDR2 YFSETQ. CDR3 length: 11 residues.

This chain uses TRBV5-1 with TRBJ2-5; 7 positions agree with TRBD1. This CDR3 has 15 amino acids. V lost 3 bases to trimming and J lost 5 bases; unmatched junction nucleotides: 10. CDR1 and CDR2 from the germline V gene are SGHRS and YFSETQ. This CDR3 is CASSSQDRVGETQYF. The CDR3 DNA reads TGCGCCAGCAGCTCGCAAGACAGGGTAGGGGAGACCCAGTACTTC.

The chain has TRBV7-9 and TRBJ1-2; D perhaps matches TRBD1 (5 bases). The germline gives CDR1 SEHNR, CDR2 FQNEAQ (reference sequence). The CDR3 extends over 17 amino acids. Deletions cut 4 bases from V and 6 bases from J, with 24 bases between. The CDR3 is CASSSPNLSGIGHGYTF. The CDR3 nucleotides are TGTGCCAGCAGCTCCCCAAACCTTTCAGGGATCGGGCATGGCTACACCTTC.

This clone was found once. DNA for the CDR3: TGTGCCAGCAGCCTCATCCAGGGTGGAGAGACCCAGTACTTC. It yields the protein CASSLIQGGETQYF. J is TRBJ2-5 and V is TRBV28; D perhaps matches TRBD1 (5 bases). CDR1 and CDR2 from the germline V gene are MDHEN and SYDVKM. The CDR3 is 14 amino acids. The V end lost 6 bases, the J end lost 4 bases, and 15 bases lay between the germline ends. The variable domain in full, with the rest retrieved from reference TRBV28 and TRBJ2-5, is DVKVTQSSRYLVKRTGEKVFLECVQDMDHENMFWYRQDPGLGLRLIYFSYDVKMKEKGDIPEGYSVSREKKERFSLILESASTNQTSMYLCASSLIQGGETQYFGPGTRLLVL.

The chain couples TRBV6-5 to TRBJ1-2; TRBD1 might be the D (6 bases). Germline CDR1 and CDR2: MNHEY and SVGAGI. Trimming pared 7 bases from V and 6 bases from J, leaving 21 bases between. There are 15 residues in the CDR3. CDR3 sequence reads: CASKGDTGNINGYTF. The CDR3 nucleotides are TGTGCCAGCAAGGGTGATACAGGGAATATAAATGGCTACACCTTC.

This rearrangement joins TRBV10-3 to TRBJ2-2; possibly TRBD2 for D (6 bases). V lost 1 base, J lost 5 bases, and 14 bases lay in between. CDR3 length: 16 amino acids. Germline V gene lookup returns CDR1 ENHRY and CDR2 SYGVKD. CDR3 sequence: CAISEFLEGGTGELFF. DNA of the CDR3: TGTGCCATCAGTGAGTTCCTCGAGGGAGGAACCGGGGAGCTGTTTTTT.

The sample holds a few counts of this clone. The genes are TRBV10-3 and TRBJ1-5, with D perhaps TRBD1 (5 bases). The V end lost 0 bases, the J end lost 7 bases, and 10 bases lay between the germline ends. This CDR3 contains 14 residues. Germline V gene sequence: CDR1 ENHRY, CDR2 SYGVKD. The CDR3 coding sequence is TGTGCCATCAGTGAGTCGGGGGGAGAACAGCCCCAGCATTTT. Its translation is CAISESGGEQPQHF.

Of note for this clone: Sequence at one end of the junction differs from germline and may be a read error. This sequence joins TRBV30 and TRBJ1-5; D is uncertain. This CDR3 spans 13 amino acids. The germline V gene has CDR1 GTSNPN and CDR2 SVGIG (reference sequence). The CDR3 sequence: CASSTSTHQPQHF. The DNA of the CDR3 is TGTGCCTCGAGTACATCCACCCATCAGCCCCAGCATTTT.

The chain combines TRBV29-1 with TRBJ2-7; 11 bases map to TRBD2. Germline CDR1 SQVTM, CDR2 ANQGSEA. The V segment lost 4 bases and the J segment 6 bases; nucleotides outside the gene matches: 5. This CDR3 region has 13 residues. The CDR3 sequence: CSVALAGAGEQYF. In DNA form, the CDR3 reads TGCAGCGTTGCACTAGCGGGAGCAGGCGAGCAGTACTTC.

The CDR3 loop reads CAWGLAGNYNEQFF. The CDR3 DNA sequence: TGTGCCTGGGGTCTAGCGGGAAACTACAATGAGCAGTTCTTC. V is TRBV30 and J is TRBJ2-1, with 9 bases aligning to TRBD2. The CDR3 has 14 residues. Losses at the gene ends were 5 bases for V and 3 bases for J; bases not matched to a gene: 5. Germline CDR1 and CDR2: GTSNPN and SVGIG (reference sequence).

V and J are TRBV5-5 and TRBJ1-1, with TRBD1 matching 7 bases. Germline trimming cut 4 bases from V and 0 bases from J; bases unmatched to any gene: 6. This CDR3 comprises 15 residues. CDR1 is SGHKS and CDR2 is YYEKEE in the germline V gene (reference sequence). The CDR3 bases are TGTGCCAGCAGCAGACTGGGACAGCTGAACACTGAAGCTTTCTTT. Protein sequence: CASSRLGQLNTEAFF.

The rearrangement joins TRBV7-2 to TRBJ2-7; 14 bases agree with TRBD2. The junction had 9 bases not matched to a gene; V was cut back by 3 bases and J by 5 bases. Germline values: CDR1 SGHTA, CDR2 FQGNSA. CDR3 length: 17 amino acids. This CDR3 is CASSFGLAGGQRDEQYF. CDR3 in DNA: TGTGCCAGCAGCTTCGGACTAGCGGGAGGTCAGAGGGACGAGCAGTACTTC. Drawing the rest from reference TRBV7-2 and TRBJ2-7, the complete variable domain is GAGVSQSPSNKVTEKGKDVELRCDPISGHTALYWYRQSLGQGLEFLIYFQGNSAPDKSGLPSDRFSAERTGGSVSTLTIQRTQQEDSAVYLCASSFGLAGGQRDEQYFGPGTRLTVT.

J is TRBJ2-3 and V is TRBV2; 9 positions agree with TRBD2. The CDR3 runs to 14 residues. The germline V gene encodes CDR1 SNHLY and CDR2 FYNNEI. Trimming cost V 8 bases and J 5 bases; bases outside gene matches: 8. Written as DNA, the CDR3 is TGTGCCAGCTTGATTAGCGGGAGTGGAGATACGCAGTATTTT. This encodes CASLISGSGDTQYF.

The chain uses TRBV28 and TRBJ2-4; 15 bases fit TRBD2. The length of the CDR3 is 20 residues. Unmatched junction bases numbered 17, after V lost 5 bases and J lost 6 bases. Germline CDR1 reads MDHEN; CDR2 reads SYDVKM. CDR3: CASSPNSLRTSGRGRNIQYF. CDR3 bases: TGTGCCAGCAGTCCCAATTCCTTAAGGACTAGCGGGAGGGGAAGAAACATTCAGTACTTC.

This chain connects TRBV6-6 to TRBJ1-2; maybe TRBD1 (6 bases). The CDR3 runs to 14 residues. The germline gives CDR1 MNHNY, CDR2 SVGAGI (reference sequence). V gave up 7 bases and J gave up 2 bases, with 14 bases separating them. CDR3: CASTQGQGNYGYTF. The CDR3 DNA sequence: TGTGCCAGCACCCAGGGGCAGGGCAACTATGGCTACACCTTC.

This chain connects TRBV7-6 to TRBJ2-2; 7 bases fit TRBD2. This CDR3 has 13 amino acids. CDR1 is SGHVS and CDR2 is FNYEAQ in the germline V gene. Trimming at V came to 3 bases and at J to 6 bases, leaving 1 base not matched to a gene. DNA of the CDR3: TGTGCCAGCAGCTTCACTAGCGCCGGGGAGCTGTTTTTT. This gives the protein CASSFTSAGELFF. The full variable domain, completed using reference TRBV7-6 and TRBJ2-2, is GAGVSQSPRYKVTKRGQDVALRCDPISGHVSLYWYRQALGQGPEFLTYFNYEAQQDKSGLPNDRFSAERPEGSISTLTIQRTEQRDSAMYRCASSFTSAGELFFGEGSRLTVL.